The present entry profiles one T cell receptor (beta chain) with its context. The target antigen is unknown. TCRdb's copy holds only in-frame clones and misses some; the assay was immunoSEQ multiplex PCR. The data show over 110,000 clones, 70% to 90% seen once. CDR3 length: 13 residues. Germline CDR1 reads LNHNV; CDR2 reads YYDKDF (reference sequence). The V end was cut by 0 bases, the J end by 3 bases, with 6 bases between. The sample originates from a study of T cell responses to AZD1222 COVID-19 vaccine. Overall study findings and caveats: Dominant at 160-218 and 743-854, vaccine-associated CD4 TCRs also spanned spike. AZD1222 recipients seropositive at baseline numbered only six or seven.

This clonotype was sampled from an adult in good health. The sequenced sample was peripheral blood, obtained on day 0 of AZD1222 vaccination. This rearrangement joins TRBV15 to TRBJ2-7; D is undetermined. The CDR3 DNA is TGTGCCACCAGCAGAGAGGGGAACTACGAGCAGTACTTC. Amino acid sequence: CATSREGNYEQYF.